This entry describes one T cell receptor beta chain. What it recognizes is unknown. The CD8 memory fraction combined CD45RO+ cells with TemRA cells (CCR7-negative CD45RA+). This record belongs to a study of shared clonotypes between healthy human individuals. Whole-study results and caveats: When naive CD4 clonotypes were compared across a few donors, roughly 4.9% were shared.

V shed 5 bases and J 5 bases; nucleotides not matched to a gene: 10. CDR1 and CDR2 from the germline V gene are SGHTA and FQGNSA. The CDR3 has 17 amino acids. The assay was carried out at the deep level. Libraries were prepared by immunoSEQ multiplex PCR; TCRdb keeps only in-frame clonotypes and omits some of them. The sample carries about 100,000 clones, approximately 70% recorded once. Sequencing was done on a sample of memory CD8+ T cells sorted from blood. Subset here: CD45RO+ cells pooled with CCR7-negative TemRA cells. The receptor's source is a man in his thirties or forties in good health. The J gene is TRBJ2-7, the V gene TRBV7-2; 15 bases align to TRBD2. The CDR3 region has the DNA TGTGCCAGCAGCGTGGGACTAGCGGGAGGCTGGTTCGACGAGCAGTACTTC. Translation: CASSVGLAGGWFDEQYF.